This T cell receptor beta chain was sequenced for a study of blood T cell repertoires in COVID-19. The CDR3 extends over 14 amino acids. The germline CDR1 and CDR2 sequences are KGHSH and LQKENI. Trimming left V 3 bases short and J 3 bases short, with 8 bases between. Regarding this clone: The same CDR3 can be traced to other DNA sequences in this sample.

Here immunoSEQ multiplex PCR was the method, and the copy in TCRdb shows in-frame clones only, minus some. This sample has approximately 350,000 clones; roughly nine tenths occur once, and the top ten carry 2.5% to 3%. The receptor was isolated from a woman aged 25 to 39 who had recovered from COVID-19. The V gene is TRBV18, the J gene TRBJ2-2; TRBD1 might be the D (6 bases). Sequenced material: PBMCs or T cells enriched from blood (not recorded which). The CDR3 here is CASSPRGDTGELFF. The CDR3 DNA reads TGTGCCAGCTCACCCAGGGGTGACACCGGGGAGCTGTTTTTT.